One sample yielded the 31 T cell receptor beta chains listed below, sequenced in a study of cytomegalovirus exposure and HLA in healthy donors. PCR primers comprised 60 Vbeta and 13 Jbeta primers. Only in-frame clones appear in the TCRdb table, and some are missing; sequencing was by immunoSEQ multiplex PCR. This sample yields around 180,000 clones, of which around 80% are seen a single time; 4.8% belongs to the top ten. The sample taken for sequencing was PBMCs. All receptors come from a man younger than 30 in good health and CMV-seronegative.

The chain carries TRBV15 and TRBJ1-3; TRBD1 might be the D (5 bases). CDR1 and CDR2 (germline): LNHNV, YYDKDF (reference sequence). The length of the CDR3 is 14 residues. V gave up 0 bases and J gave up 4 bases, with 7 bases separating them. The CDR3 here is CATSRDRAGNTIYF. Here the CDR3 DNA reads TGTGCCACCAGCAGAGACAGGGCAGGAAACACCATATATTTT. Complete variable domain (other parts from reference TRBV15 and TRBJ1-3): DAMVIQNPRYQVTQFGKPVTLSCSQTLNHNVMYWYQQKSSQAPKLLFHYYDKDFNNEADTPDNFQSRRPNTSFCFLDIRSPGLGDTAMYLCATSRDRAGNTIYFGEGSWLTVV.

V usage is TRBV19 and J usage is TRBJ1-1; tentative D call: TRBD1 (5 bases). V was clipped by 5 bases and J by 3 bases, with 13 bases between them. Germline lookup yields CDR1 LNHDA and CDR2 SQIVND (reference sequence). The CDR3 totals 14 residues. Here the CDR3 reads CASSSTGGDTEAFF. As DNA, the CDR3 is TGTGCCAGTAGTTCGACGGGAGGGGACACTGAAGCTTTCTTT.

The chain links TRBV9 to TRBJ1-2; 7 nucleotides match TRBD1. V was pared by 3 bases and J by 4 bases, with 9 bases of the junction left unmatched. Germline V gene lookup returns CDR1 SGDLS and CDR2 YYNGEE. The CDR3 totals 15 residues. CDR3 bases: TGTGCCAGCAGCGAGGACCCACAGGGGACCTATGGCTACACCTTC. This gives the protein CASSEDPQGTYGYTF.

This clone appeared a few times. CDR3 loop: CASSTDSSGANVLTF. For the CDR3, the DNA is TGCGCCAGTTCGACAGATTCCTCTGGGGCCAACGTCCTGACTTTC. The chain has TRBV5-1 and TRBJ2-6, with a tentative D call TRBD1 (5 bases). Germline V gene lookup returns CDR1 SGHRS and CDR2 YFSETQ. V was cut by 8 bases and J by 0 bases, with 12 bases left in between. The CDR3 totals 15 residues.

Notes on this clone: A much bigger clone sits one base away, suggesting this may be a read error. V usage is TRBV6-1 and J usage is TRBJ2-7, with no clear D. Between the trimmed V and J ends, which lost 3 bases and 4 bases, there was a span of 4 bases. The CDR3 extends over 11 amino acids. Looked up from germline, CDR1 is MNHNS and CDR2 is SASEGT. This CDR3 is CASSDIYEQYF. The CDR3 nucleotides are TGTGCCAGCAGTGATATATACGAGCAGTACTTC.

Note on this clone: Mismatch with germline at one junction end may stem from a read error. This chain uses TRBV7-9 with TRBJ2-5; 8 nucleotides align to TRBD1. This CDR3 region has 18 residues. Germline V lookup: CDR1 SEHNR, CDR2 FQNEAQ (reference sequence). The CDR3 bases are TGTTCCAGCAGCTCCTTACCCCGAGGACAGGGCGGAGGGGAGACCCAGTACTTC. It codes for CSSSSLPRGQGGGETQYF.

The gene calls are TRBV5-1 and TRBJ1-2; TRBD1 agrees at 7 bases. The CDR3 has 12 amino acids. With V trimmed by 4 bases and J by 6 bases, 3 bases remained unmatched. Germline lookup yields CDR1 SGHRS and CDR2 YFSETQ. Here the CDR3 DNA reads TGCGCCAGCAGCGAAGACAGGGATGGCTACACCTTC. Its protein product is CASSEDRDGYTF.

The chain joins TRBV28 to TRBJ2-1, with a tentative D call TRBD1 (5 bases). Germline V CDR1 and CDR2: MDHEN, SYDVKM. The CDR3 loop spans 14 amino acids. Trimming shortened V by 8 bases and J by 8 bases, and 19 bases separated the two germline ends. CDR3 nucleotide sequence: TGTGCCAGCTTCACAGGTCTCTTTCAGCATGAGCAGTTCTTC. Translation gives CASFTGLFQHEQFF.

The chain carries TRBV13 and TRBJ1-4, with D possibly matching TRBD1 (6 bases). V was trimmed by 0 bases and J by 4 bases, leaving 15 bases between them. This CDR3 region has 17 residues. The germline V gene has CDR1 PRHDT and CDR2 FYEKMQ (reference sequence). CDR3 DNA sequence: TGTGCCAGCAGCTTAGGCGGGGGGGGCCCCGTTAATGAAAAACTGTTTTTT. This codes for CASSLGGGGPVNEKLFF.

The chain joins TRBV27 to TRBJ1-1; 8 bases agree with TRBD1. Trimming removed 2 bases from V and 4 bases from J; junction bases left unmatched: 3. Germline CDR1 and CDR2: MNHEY and SMNVEV (reference sequence). CDR3 length: 14 amino acids. CDR3 sequence: CASSLQGALTEAFF. CDR3 DNA: TGTGCCAGCAGTTTACAGGGGGCGCTCACTGAAGCTTTCTTT.

This chain uses TRBV5-4 with TRBJ2-1, with 10 positions matching TRBD2. The CDR3 contains 20 residues. With V trimmed by 0 bases and J by 1 base, 13 bases remained unmatched. The germline V gene encodes CDR1 SGHNT and CDR2 YYREEE (reference sequence). CDR3 loop: CASSLAEAGGPLRSYNEQFF. DNA for the CDR3: TGTGCCAGCAGCTTGGCCGAAGCGGGAGGGCCCCTAAGGTCCTACAATGAGCAGTTCTTC.

V and J are TRBV6-1 and TRBJ2-5, with 12 bases fitting TRBD2. Germline assignment: CDR1 MNHNS and CDR2 SASEGT. J lost 2 bases, V lost 10 bases, and 8 bases had no gene match. The CDR3 contains 15 residues. CDR3 sequence reads: CATSGLAGIQETQYF. CDR3 bases: TGTGCCACCTCGGGACTAGCGGGCATACAAGAGACCCAGTACTTC.

This sequence joins TRBV5-1 and TRBJ1-1; TRBD1 might be the D (5 bases). Germline V lookup: CDR1 SGHRS, CDR2 YFSETQ. The CDR3 covers 14 residues. Trimming shortened V by 5 bases and J by 1 base, and 12 bases separated the two germline ends. This CDR3 is CASSRGAGNTEAFF. In nucleotides, the CDR3 is TGCGCCAGCAGTCGCGGGGCAGGGAACACTGAAGCTTTCTTT.

The chain joins TRBV6-5 to TRBJ1-2; D is uncertain. Germline lookup yields CDR1 MNHEY and CDR2 SVGAGI. This CDR3 spans 15 amino acids. V was trimmed by 0 bases and J by 2 bases, leaving 10 bases between them. CDR3 sequence reads: CASSYSTNTNYGYTF. CDR3 nucleotides: TGTGCCAGCAGTTACTCCACGAACACCAACTATGGCTACACCTTC.

The V call is TRBV5-1, the J call TRBJ1-3; D not certain. Trimming cost V 0 bases and J 0 bases, with 7 bases left between them. Germline assignment: CDR1 SGHRS and CDR2 YFSETQ. This CDR3 comprises 15 residues. CDR3 loop: CASSLGHSSGNTIYF. The CDR3 nucleotides read TGCGCCAGCAGCTTGGGACACAGCTCTGGAAACACCATATATTTT.

This chain connects TRBV5-1 to TRBJ2-3, with 8 bases matching TRBD1. This CDR3 is 19 amino acids long. In germline, CDR1 is SGHRS, CDR2 YFSETQ. V lost 4 bases to trimming and J lost 10 bases; unmatched junction nucleotides: 26. CDR3 amino acids: CASSPEPTGTGGGTLAQYF. CDR3 nucleotide sequence: TGCGCCAGCAGCCCGGAACCAACCGGGACAGGAGGGGGGACCTTAGCGCAGTATTTT.

The V and J genes are TRBV6-5 and TRBJ1-1; 7 bases match TRBD1. The CDR3 has 13 amino acids. V dropped 5 bases and J dropped 3; count of bases not matched to a gene: 3. Germline CDR1 and CDR2: MNHEY and SVGAGI. The CDR3 bases are TGTGCCAGCAGTCGGGGGACAGACACTGAAGCTTTCTTT. Its protein product is CASSRGTDTEAFF.

The chain joins TRBV7-2 to TRBJ2-1, with a possible D match to TRBD1 (6 bases). Trimming stripped 2 bases from V and 4 bases from J, with 12 bases between. This CDR3 spans 15 amino acids. Germline V gene sequence: CDR1 SGHTA, CDR2 FQGNSA. CDR3 bases: TGTGCCAGCAGCTTACTGGGGGCGTTATACAATGAGCAGTTCTTC. Protein sequence: CASSLLGALYNEQFF.

The V call is TRBV29-1, the J call TRBJ1-2, with D possibly TRBD1 on 6 matching bases. The V gene's germline CDR1 is SQVTM and CDR2 ANQGSEA. Trimming took off 6 bases at V and 2 bases at J, with 10 bases between the two ends. The CDR3 loop spans 12 amino acids. The CDR3 sequence: CSVLGQNYGYTF. The CDR3, as DNA: TGCAGCGTCCTGGGACAAAACTATGGCTACACCTTC.

The chain employs TRBV9 and TRBJ2-2, with D possibly matching TRBD2 (6 bases). Germline-derived CDR1 and CDR2 are SGDLS and YYNGEE. The CDR3 loop spans 16 amino acids. The V gene lost 2 bases and the J gene lost 3 bases, with 14 bases spanning the gap. CDR3 region: CASSVGGVWDTGELFF. The CDR3 DNA reads TGTGCCAGCAGCGTTGGAGGGGTTTGGGACACCGGGGAGCTGTTTTTT.

A few counts support this clone. The chain combines TRBV5-4 with TRBJ2-7; 9 bases are a match to TRBD1. This CDR3 is built from 15 residues. Looked up from germline, CDR1 is SGHNT and CDR2 is YYREEE (reference sequence). Losses at the gene ends were 4 bases for V and 2 bases for J; bases not matched to a gene: 7. The CDR3 reads CASSPPGTGTYEQYF. The CDR3 DNA is TGTGCCAGCAGCCCACCCGGGACAGGGACCTACGAGCAGTACTTC.

The genes are TRBV5-6 and TRBJ2-5; 9 bases are shared with TRBD1. The CDR3 loop spans 16 amino acids. CDR1 SGHDT and CDR2 YYEEEE come from the germline V gene. The J segment lost 5 bases and the V segment lost 5 bases, leaving 13 bases of the junction unmatched. The CDR3 DNA reads as TGTGCCAGCAGTTCTCCGGGACAGGGTGGTTTGGAGACCCAGTACTTC. It is translated as CASSSPGQGGLETQYF.

The chain uses TRBV28 and TRBJ1-4; 8 bases match TRBD1. The CDR3 runs to 14 residues. V was clipped by 6 bases and J by 7 bases; unmatched bases: 7. Germline CDR1 MDHEN, CDR2 SYDVKM. In nucleotides, the CDR3 is TGTGCCAGCAGCCGAGGACAGGGTAGTGAAAAACTGTTTTTT. Translating it yields CASSRGQGSEKLFF.

This clone appeared once. At one end, the junction sequence differs from germline, possibly due to a read error. The CDR3 DNA follows: TGTTCCAGCAGCTCGGACAGGTCAGGCACCTTC. Its protein is CSSSSDRSGTF. The chain employs TRBV7-9 and TRBJ1-2; 7 bases are shared with TRBD1. The CDR3 extends over 11 amino acids. Germline CDR1 SEHNR, CDR2 FQNEAQ (reference sequence).

This clone has a single count. The chain links TRBV18 to TRBJ1-5; maybe TRBD1 (5 bases). V was clipped by 1 base and J by 1 base, with 11 bases between them. The CDR3 extends over 16 amino acids. Germline V lookup: CDR1 KGHSH, CDR2 LQKENI. Here the CDR3 reads CASSPQGGGSNQPQHF. The CDR3 nucleotides read TGTGCCAGCTCACCACAGGGTGGGGGGAGCAATCAGCCCCAGCATTTT. The entire variable domain, with the rest obtained from reference TRBV18 and TRBJ1-5, is as follows: NAGVMQNPRHLVRRRGQEARLRCSPMKGHSHVYWYRQLPEEGLKFMVYLQKENIIDESGMPKERFSAEFPKEGPSILRIQQVVRGDSAAYFCASSPQGGGSNQPQHFGDGTRLSIL.

This chain joins TRBV10-1 and TRBJ2-5; D perhaps matches TRBD1 (6 bases). CDR3 length: 14 amino acids. V shed 3 bases and J shed 3 bases, with 11 bases lying between them. Germline V lookup: CDR1 WNHNN, CDR2 SYGVQD (reference sequence). The CDR3 sequence is CASSDDRRKETQYF. DNA for the CDR3: TGCGCCAGCAGTGACGACAGGCGAAAAGAGACCCAGTACTTC.

The chain uses TRBV4-2 and TRBJ2-2; 7 bases line up with TRBD1. The CDR3 contains 17 residues. Trimming took 0 bases from V and 3 from J; bases not matched to a gene: 7. The germline gives CDR1 LGHNA, CDR2 YNFKEQ. CDR3 sequence: CASSQDRGTAHTGELFF. CDR3 sequence (DNA): TGTGCCAGCAGCCAAGATCGAGGGACAGCGCACACCGGGGAGCTGTTTTTT.

The rearrangement joins TRBV2 to TRBJ2-1; TRBD1 matches at 8 bases. The V gene's germline CDR1 is SNHLY and CDR2 FYNNEI. V dropped 3 bases and J dropped 5; count of bases not matched to a gene: 6. CDR3 size: 15 residues. The CDR3 region is CASSETGAVNNEQFF. CDR3 sequence (DNA): TGTGCCAGCAGTGAGACAGGGGCGGTCAACAATGAGCAGTTCTTC.

This chain connects TRBV27 to TRBJ2-3, with 11 bases matching TRBD2. Losses at the gene ends were 4 bases for V and 0 bases for J; bases not matched to a gene: 6. The CDR3 is 17 residues long. The germline V gene encodes CDR1 MNHEY and CDR2 SMNVEV (reference sequence). CDR3 loop: CASSSGLAGTSTDTQYF. In nucleotides, the CDR3 is TGTGCCAGCAGTTCCGGACTAGCGGGTACTAGCACAGATACGCAGTATTTT.

This clone was picked up one time. The chain links TRBV9 to TRBJ1-1; D is possibly TRBD1 (5 bases). The CDR3 sequence is 14 residues long. V lost 4 bases to trimming and J lost 4 bases, with 14 bases between them. Germline values: CDR1 SGDLS, CDR2 YYNGEE. DNA of the CDR3: TGTGCCAGCAGCCCCCAGACAGTTTTCACTGAAGCTTTCTTT. Translated: CASSPQTVFTEAFF.

This chain connects TRBV29-1 to TRBJ2-5; TRBD2 matches at 8 bases. V was clipped by 7 bases and J by 1 base; unmatched bases: 8. The germline CDR1 and CDR2 sequences are SQVTM and ANQGSEA. The CDR3 totals 14 residues. The CDR3 DNA is TGCAGCGCGGACGCGGGGGGACTCCAAGAGACCCAGTACTTC. As protein: CSADAGGLQETQYF.